The rows below give T cell receptor beta chains drawn from one sample of a study of cytomegalovirus exposure and HLA in healthy donors. Data came from immunoSEQ multiplex PCR; TCRdb stores just in-frame clones and leaves some out. Here the sample spans more than 55,000 clones, 90% to 95% being singletons. Input material: PBMCs. Source of these receptors: a woman under 30 in good health and CMV-seronegative. Both conserved end residues are part of each CDR3. D genes are given only for firm matches. Some rows mark clone size as missing; the rest say once, few, many or name a class of expanded clone.

size	D	J	V	length	CDR3	DNA
.	TRBD1	TRBJ1-2	TRBV6-5	14	CASSPDRGDYGYTF	TGTGCCAGCAGTCCGGACAGGGGTGACTATGGCTACACCTTC
.	.	TRBJ1-2	TRBV5-1	15	CASSQEPLWYYGYTF	TGCGCCAGCAGCCAAGAACCACTTTGGTACTATGGCTACACCTTC
.	.	TRBJ2-7	TRBV6-1	15	CASSDGQGISYEQYF	TGTGCCAGCAGTGATGGGCAGGGGATCTCCTACGAGCAGTACTTC
.	TRBD2	TRBJ2-7	TRBV28	15	CASSSGLAGAYEQYF	TGTGCCAGCAGTTCCGGACTAGCGGGGGCCTACGAGCAGTACTTC
.	.	TRBJ2-2	TRBV7-9	15	CAPSLGGTNTGELFF	TGTGCCCCCAGTCTAGGCGGAACTAACACCGGGGAGCTGTTTTTT
.	TRBD1	TRBJ2-7	TRBV6-5	14	CASKGVGGAYEQYF	TGTGCCAGCAAAGGGGTAGGGGGCGCCTACGAGCAGTACTTC
.	.	TRBJ2-7	TRBV5-1	12	CASSLVNYEQYF	TGCGCCAGCAGCTTGGTCAACTACGAGCAGTACTTC
.	.	TRBJ1-5	TRBV2	15	CASDLTGGWDQPQHF	TGTGCCAGCGATTTAACGGGGGGGTGGGATCAGCCCCAGCATTTT
.	TRBD1	TRBJ2-7	TRBV5-6	18	CASSSNLNRDRGTREQYF	TGTGCCAGCAGCTCTAACCTTAACCGGGACAGGGGGACTCGGGAGCAGTACTTC
once	.	TRBJ1-1	TRBV29-1	14	CSVGVNSFNTEAFF	TGCAGCGTTGGTGTTAACAGCTTCAACACTGAAGCTTTCTTT
.	TRBD1	TRBJ1-4	TRBV19	15	CASSLGGTGQEKLFF	TGTGCCAGTAGCCTAGGAGGGACAGGGCAAGAAAAACTGTTTTTT
.	.	TRBJ1-2	TRBV30	15	CAWSPPRTANYGYTF	TGTGCCTGGAGTCCACCTCGGACAGCTAACTATGGCTACACCTTC
.	TRBD1	TRBJ1-6	TRBV14	14	CASSVQRGGSPLHF	TGTGCCAGCAGCGTCCAGAGAGGGGGCTCACCCCTCCACTTT
.	TRBD1	TRBJ1-1	TRBV15	15	CATSRAAAGGTEAFF	TGTGCCACCAGCAGAGCCGCAGCAGGGGGCACTGAAGCTTTCTTT
once	TRBD2	TRBJ2-5	TRBV5-6	16	CASSFRGGGPQETQYF	TGTGCCAGCAGCTTCCGGGGCGGGGGGCCACAAGAGACCCAGTACTTC
few	TRBD2	TRBJ2-5	TRBV19	15	CASASSGTMRETQYF	TGTGCCAGCGCGAGTTCCGGGACTATGAGAGAGACCCAGTACTTC
few	.	TRBJ2-7	TRBV28	14	CASSLRGTHYEQYF	TGTGCCAGCAGTTTAAGGGGGACACACTACGAGCAGTACTTC
.	TRBD1	TRBJ1-5	TRBV5-5	18	CASSLRGQVGYASQPQHF	TGTGCCAGCAGCTTGAGAGGACAGGTCGGTTATGCATCTCAGCCCCAGCATTTT
.	TRBD1	TRBJ2-3	TRBV2	15	CASRLRQGATDTQYF	TGTGCCAGCAGACTTAGACAGGGGGCAACAGATACGCAGTATTTT
.	.	TRBJ2-3	TRBV19	15	CASSPPGTVGDTQYF	TGTGCCAGTAGCCCACCCGGGACTGTTGGGGATACGCAGTATTTT
few	.	TRBJ1-2	TRBV4-3	15	CASSQERGIRLRYTF	TGCGCCAGCAGCCAAGAGCGAGGAATTCGGTTGCGCTACACCTTC
.	.	TRBJ1-5	TRBV28	16	CASSLYAVYSNQPQHF	TGTGCCAGCAGTTTATACGCCGTCTATAGCAATCAGCCCCAGCATTTT
.	.	TRBJ1-3	TRBV28	12	CGANGSGNTIYF	TGTGGGGCAAATGGTTCTGGAAACACCATATATTTT
many	TRBD1	TRBJ1-4	TRBV6-1	15	CASSEVTGSNEKLFF	TGTGCCAGCAGTGAAGTGACAGGGTCTAATGAAAAACTGTTTTTT
.	.	TRBJ2-3	TRBV9	16	CASSPQGEVPADTQYF	TGTGCCAGCAGCCCTCAGGGGGAGGTCCCCGCAGATACGCAGTATTTT
once	TRBD1	TRBJ1-2	TRBV7-8	15	CASSLLPTGGYGYTF	TGTGCCAGCAGCTTATTGCCGACAGGGGGCTATGGCTACACCTTC
.	TRBD1	TRBJ2-5	TRBV18	14	CASSPRQGMETQYF	TGTGCCAGCTCACCAAGACAGGGGATGGAGACCCAGTACTTC
.	.	TRBJ1-6	TRBV6-1	15	CASSEGAPPYSPLHF	TGTGCCAGCAGTGAAGGCGCCCCACCGTATTCACCCCTCCACTTT
.	TRBD1	TRBJ2-1	TRBV5-4	15	CASSPGQGKGYEQFF	TGTGCCAGCAGCCCGGGACAGGGTAAGGGCTATGAGCAGTTCTTC
.	TRBD1	TRBJ2-7	TRBV6-6	14	CASSYDRGTYEQYF	TGTGCCAGCAGTTACGACAGGGGGACCTACGAGCAGTACTTC
.	TRBD2	TRBJ2-2	TRBV7-7	14	CASSFAGGTGELFF	TGTGCTAGCAGCTTCGCGGGGGGCACCGGGGAGCTGTTTTTT
.	TRBD1	TRBJ1-2	TRBV5-1	15	CASSPGQGAGYGYTF	TGCGCCAGCAGCCCGGGACAGGGGGCAGGGTATGGCTACACCTTC
.	.	TRBJ1-4	TRBV18	15	CASSPPALRNEKLFF	TGTGCCAGCTCACCGCCCGCGCTCCGTAATGAAAAACTGTTTTTT
.	TRBD1	TRBJ2-1	TRBV9	15	CASSVFGTALNEQFF	TGTGCCAGCAGCGTATTCGGGACAGCTTTAAATGAGCAGTTCTTC
.	.	TRBJ1-2	TRBV6-1	14	CASSAFTANYGYTF	TGTGCCAGCAGCGCCTTTACAGCCAACTATGGCTACACCTTC
.	TRBD1	TRBJ1-1	TRBV28	14	CASTTPPDRAEAFF	TGTGCCAGCACTACACCCCCGGACAGGGCTGAAGCTTTCTTT
once	.	TRBJ2-7	TRBV5-6	15	CASSYPGRSSYEQYF	TGTGCCAGCAGCTATCCTGGAAGGAGCTCCTACGAGCAGTACTTC
.	TRBD1	TRBJ2-5	TRBV7-2	15	CASSLNRGHQETQYF	TGTGCCAGCAGCCTAAACAGGGGACATCAAGAGACCCAGTACTTC
.	.	TRBJ2-6	TRBV7-3	16	CASSPSPGSGANVLTF	TGTGCCAGCAGCCCCAGCCCGGGCTCTGGGGCCAACGTCCTGACTTTC
.	.	TRBJ2-7	TRBV29-1	11	CSVGGAYEQYF	TGCAGCGTTGGGGGGGCCTACGAGCAGTACTTC
.	TRBD1	TRBJ2-7	TRBV28	18	CASTPPGQGSAWSYEQYF	TGTGCCAGCACACCTCCGGGACAGGGTTCTGCCTGGTCCTACGAGCAGTACTTC
.	.	TRBJ2-6	TRBV7-2	16	CASSLERSSGANVLTF	TGTGCCAGCAGCTTAGAGAGAAGCTCTGGGGCCAACGTCCTGACTTTC
.	.	TRBJ1-5	TRBV6-5	14	CASSLHRGNQPQHF	TGTGCCAGCAGTCTGCATAGGGGGAATCAGCCCCAGCATTTT
.	TRBD2	TRBJ2-4	TRBV2	17	CASSGTSGGLAKNIQYF	TGTGCCAGCAGCGGGACTAGCGGGGGTCTAGCCAAAAACATTCAGTACTTC
.	.	TRBJ2-5	TRBV7-9	17	CASSLGVLGHTKETQYF	TGTGCCAGCAGCTTAGGAGTCCTGGGGCACACGAAAGAGACCCAGTACTTC
once	TRBD1	TRBJ1-4	TRBV4-1	16	CASSQAQGATNEKLFF	TGCGCCAGCAGCCAAGCTCAGGGGGCAACTAATGAAAAACTGTTTTTT
.	TRBD1	TRBJ1-2	TRBV25-1	14	CASSEAGGLYGYTF	TGTGCCAGCAGTGAGGCAGGGGGCCTCTATGGCTACACCTTC
.	.	TRBJ2-3	TRBV5-1	12	CASSSKADTQYF	TGCGCCAGCAGCTCCAAAGCGGATACGCAGTATTTT
.	.	TRBJ1-3	TRBV4-3	16	CASSQERGWSGNTIYF	TGCGCCAGCAGCCAAGAGCGCGGGTGGTCTGGAAACACCATATATTTT
.	TRBD1	TRBJ2-7	TRBV7-8	15	CASSPSGTGVYEQYF	TGTGCCAGCAGCCCATCCGGGACAGGGGTCTACGAGCAGTACTTC
.	.	TRBJ2-3	TRBV10-3	13	CASSRGWADTQYF	TGTGCCTCGTCCCGGGGTTGGGCAGATACGCAGTATTTT
.	.	TRBJ2-2	TRBV7-2	15	CASSGVGAGTGELFF	TGTGCCAGCAGCGGGGTGGGGGCGGGCACCGGGGAGCTGTTTTTT
.	.	TRBJ2-5	TRBV9	14	CASSVSGSQETQYF	TGTGCCAGCAGCGTATCGGGGTCCCAAGAGACCCAGTACTTC
.	.	TRBJ2-1	TRBV19	15	CASSVAGTFYNEQFF	TGTGCCAGTTCCGTAGCAGGGACTTTTTACAATGAGCAGTTCTTC